One TCR beta chain is described in this entry. The data belong to a study of blood T cell repertoires in COVID-19. Study background: The study drew acute and convalescent COVID-19 samples from the United States, Italy and Spain.

Germline loops: CDR1 MNHEY, CDR2 SVGAGI. Trimming took 8 bases from V and 5 from J, leaving 12 bases between them. The CDR3 runs 12 residues. Seattle-derived patients entered the study during active infection and were followed longitudinally. Under the authors' procedure: Estimation of nucleated cell counts was performed using reference gene primer amplification. This table comes from immunoSEQ multiplex PCR, and its TCRdb copy is limited to in-frame clones, with some not included. The V and J calls and clone size come from that table; D and trimming were worked out from the DNA. The top ten clones hold over 9.5% of a sample with roughly 210,000 clones, around four fifths of them seen once.

The sequence was collected from a woman of 80 years or more with COVID-19, enrolled during active disease. V is TRBV6-5 and J is TRBJ1-1; D remains ambiguous. Sequencing was performed on peripheral blood. Written as DNA, the CDR3 is TGTGCCAGCCATAGGAGAGCGACTGAAGCTTTCTTT. Amino acid sequence: CASHRRATEAFF.